The 27 T cell receptor beta chains given below trace back to one sample, sequenced in a study of T cells in Graves' hyperthyroidism and ophthalmopathy. Using RNA transcripts as the source, TCR beta CDR3 regions were amplified. The HTBI set primed first-round TCR CDR3 RT-PCR. One entry per CDR3 protein, called by TCRdb with MiXCR from the multiplex PCR reads. The repertoire consists of some 500,000 distinct CDR3 sequences, with 14% occurring once and the leading ten covering around a sixth. The source material was blood. All receptors derive from a young woman with Graves' hyperthyroidism.

This clonotype was counted a few times. The chain combines TRBV9 with TRBJ1-1, with 9 bases aligning to TRBD1. Germline CDR1 SGDLS, CDR2 YYNGEE. V shed 4 bases and J 8 bases; nucleotides not matched to a gene: 6. The CDR3 covers 13 residues. The CDR3 is CASSFTGTGEAFF. The CDR3, as DNA: TGTGCCAGCAGCTTTACCGGGACAGGGGAAGCTTTCTTT.

This clonotype was seen ten or more times. The chain is built from TRBV27 and TRBJ1-4; perhaps TRBD1 as D (6 bases). Germline lookup yields CDR1 MNHEY and CDR2 SMNVEV (reference sequence). This CDR3 contains 15 residues. The germline V and J ends were trimmed by 5 bases and 3 bases, with 13 bases remaining between them. The CDR3 spells CASSLTGFANEKLFF. DNA of the CDR3: TGTGCCAGCAGTCTAACAGGGTTTGCTAATGAAAAACTGTTTTTT. The full variable domain, with the rest looked up from reference TRBV27 and TRBJ1-4, is EAQVTQNPRYLITVTGKKLTVTCSQNMNHEYMSWYRQDPGLGLRQIYYSMNVEVTDKGDVPEGYKVSRKEKRNFPLILESPSPNQTSLYFCASSLTGFANEKLFFGSGTQLSVL.

In its sample, this clonotype was seen a few times. No conserved phenylalanine or tryptophan is present at the end of the CDR3, so a read error is the likely explanation. The chain joins TRBV7-9 to TRBJ2-1; 9 positions match TRBD2. The CDR3 totals 15 residues. The germline V gene has CDR1 SEHNR and CDR2 FQNEAQ (reference sequence). V lost 6 bases to trimming and J lost 4 bases; unmatched junction nucleotides: 7. The chain's CDR3 is CASRISGRGYNEQFL. The CDR3 DNA reads as TGTGCCAGCAGAATTAGCGGGAGAGGGTACAATGAGCAGTTCCTC.

This clonotype has a count of ten or more. This chain connects TRBV20-1 to TRBJ2-7; TRBD2 agrees at 12 bases. This CDR3 spans 15 amino acids. Germline V CDR1 and CDR2: DFQATT, SNEGSKA (reference sequence). The V segment lost 3 bases and the J segment 3 bases; nucleotides outside the gene matches: 6. CDR3: CSASLGTSGYYEQYF. The CDR3 coding sequence is TGCAGTGCTAGCCTCGGGACTAGCGGGTACTACGAGCAGTACTTC.

This clonotype was seen many times. J is TRBJ2-1 and V is TRBV29-1; D assignment may be TRBD1 or TRBD2 (6 bases each). The CDR3 spans 14 residues. The germline V gene has CDR1 SQVTM and CDR2 ANQGSEA. The CDR3 nucleotides are TGCACCCTAAGGGGGGCGGATTCCTACAATGAGCAGTTCTTC. This gives the protein CTLRGADSYNEQFF.

There are many counts of this clonotype. The rearrangement joins TRBV7-3 to TRBJ2-2; 13 nucleotides agree with TRBD2. The germline gives CDR1 SGHTA, CDR2 FQGTGA. The CDR3 totals 17 residues. J lost 6 bases, V lost 5 bases, and 9 bases had no gene match. The CDR3 bases are TGTGCCAGCAGCCCACGGACTAGCGGGAGCTTGCCCGGGGAGCTGTTTTTT. Translation gives CASSPRTSGSLPGELFF.

In its sample, this clonotype was seen many times. The chain combines TRBV2 with TRBJ1-1, with D unclear. The CDR3 is 12 amino acids. V lost 4 bases, J lost 5 bases, and 8 bases lay in between. Germline values: CDR1 SNHLY, CDR2 FYNNEI. CDR3 sequence: CASSAQTTEAFF. The CDR3, as DNA: TGTGCCAGCAGTGCACAGACGACTGAAGCTTTCTTT.

As regards this clonotype: A much larger clonotype is one base distant, so this may be a read error. The chain combines TRBV7-3 with TRBJ2-5; tentatively, D is TRBD1 or TRBD2 (6 bases each). The CDR3 consists of 15 residues. Germline lookup yields CDR1 SGHTA and CDR2 FQGTGA. The DNA of the CDR3 is TGTGCCAGCAGCTTAACGCCGGGGGCAATGGAGACCCACTACTTC. The encoded protein is CASSLTPGAMETHYF. The variable domain in full, with the rest retrieved from reference TRBV7-3 and TRBJ2-5, is GAGVSQTPSNKVTEKGKYVELRCDPISGHTALYWYRQSLGQGPEFLIYFQGTGAADDSGLPNDRFFAVRPEGSVSTLKIQRTERGDSAVYLCASSLTPGAMETHYFGPGTRLLVL.

This clonotype was seen repeatedly, ten times or more. The chain links TRBV7-8 to TRBJ2-1, with 10 bases that match TRBD2. Losses at the gene ends were 1 base for V and 12 bases for J; bases not matched to a gene: 9. CDR1 SGHVS and CDR2 FQNEAQ come from the germline V gene. CDR3 size: 15 residues. The CDR3 region is CASSLGAAGGGRQFF. CDR3 DNA sequence: TGTGCCAGCAGCTTAGGGGCAGCGGGAGGGGGGAGGCAGTTCTTC.

The chain recombines TRBV5-4 with TRBJ2-2; 10 positions match TRBD1. V was clipped by 4 bases and J by 6 bases; unmatched bases: 9. Germline V gene sequence: CDR1 SGHNT, CDR2 YYREEE (reference sequence). This CDR3 has 16 residues. The CDR3 loop is CASSNTGTGAAGELFF. CDR3 nucleotide sequence: TGTGCCAGCAGCAACACCGGGACAGGGGCGGCCGGGGAGCTGTTTTTT.

The genes are TRBV11-2 and TRBJ2-5, with D unresolved. Germline CDR1 and CDR2: SGHAT and FQNNGV. The CDR3 is 15 residues long. V lost 1 base and J 5 bases, leaving 14 bases between the germline ends. CDR3 sequence: CASSLVAAPGETQYF. CDR3 in DNA: TGTGCCAGCAGCTTAGTGGCAGCCCCTGGGGAGACCCAGTACTTC.

In this sample, this clonotype turned up many times. The J gene is TRBJ2-1, the V gene TRBV27; 8 bases map to TRBD2. V shed 4 bases, J shed 12 bases, and the junction held 5 bases outside the gene matches. The V gene's germline CDR1 is MNHEY and CDR2 SMNVEV (reference sequence). The CDR3 length is 12 residues. DNA of the CDR3: TGTGCCAGCAGTTCCTATAGCGGGGTGCAGTTCTTC. Protein: CASSSYSGVQFF.

This clonotype was found many times. The chain couples TRBV11-3 to TRBJ2-3; D possibly corresponds to TRBD2 (5 bases). Trimming pared 1 base from V and 1 base from J, leaving 12 bases between. Looked up from germline, CDR1 is SGHNT and CDR2 is YENEEA. The CDR3 is 16 amino acids. The CDR3 protein is CASSLGGSVGTDTQYF. Written as DNA, the CDR3 is TGTGCCAGCAGCTTAGGAGGGTCTGTTGGCACAGATACGCAGTATTTT.

V usage is TRBV19 and J usage is TRBJ1-1; possible D gene TRBD1, 5 bases. CDR1 LNHDA and CDR2 SQIVND come from the germline V gene (reference sequence). The CDR3 runs 17 residues. V was pared by 2 bases and J by 0 bases, with 16 bases between. For the CDR3, the DNA is TGTGCCAGTAGTATAAGGGGCGCGTCGGGGATGAACACTGAAGCTTTCTTT. Translated: CASSIRGASGMNTEAFF.

The chain recombines TRBV3-1 with TRBJ1-1, with a possible D match to TRBD1 (5 bases). The V and J ends lost 0 bases and 11 bases respectively, with 13 bases between them. The CDR3 contains 13 residues. Germline assignment: CDR1 LGHDT and CDR2 YNNKEL (reference sequence). The CDR3 spells CASSQDGGAGAFF. The CDR3 DNA follows: TGTGCCAGCAGCCAAGATGGGGGAGCGGGGGCTTTCTTT.

The table lists this clonotype with many counts. V usage is TRBV6-5 and J usage is TRBJ2-7; no clear D gene. The CDR3 has 14 amino acids. V was shortened by 0 bases and J by 1 base, with 7 bases between the two germline ends. Germline CDR1 and CDR2: MNHEY and SVGAGI. The CDR3 here is CASSYSRTSYEQYV. The CDR3 region has the DNA TGTGCCAGCAGTTACTCGCGGACGTCCTACGAGCAGTACGTC.

This clonotype was detected many times. This chain connects TRBV12-3 or TRBV12-4 to TRBJ2-7, with 8 bases aligning to TRBD2. The CDR3 extends over 14 amino acids. The junction had 10 bases not matched to a gene; V was cut back by 6 bases and J by 6 bases. For the CDR3, the DNA is TGTGCCAGCAGGCAACTTACTAGCGGAGGCGAGCAGTACTTC. Translation gives CASRQLTSGGEQYF.

The chain recombines TRBV5-6 with TRBJ2-2; 7 bases agree with TRBD1. The V gene end was trimmed by 7 bases and the J gene end by 6 bases; junction bases not matched to a gene: 6. Per germline, CDR1 SGHDT and CDR2 YYEEEE. CDR3 length equals 13 residues. CDR3 nucleotides: TGTGCCAGCTGGTTACAGGGGCCCGGGGAGCTGTTTTTT. It encodes CASWLQGPGELFF.

The table lists this clonotype with many counts. V gene TRBV6-5 combines with J gene TRBJ1-2; D is perhaps TRBD1 (5 bases). The CDR3 has 14 amino acids. With 0 bases removed from V and 4 bases from J, the gap between germline ends came to 9 bases. Germline values: CDR1 MNHEY, CDR2 SVGAGI. The CDR3 region is CASSYSRGLYGYTF. The CDR3 DNA reads as TGTGCCAGCAGTTACTCAAGGGGACTCTATGGCTACACCTTC.

This clonotype turned up a few times. The genes are TRBV7-9 and TRBJ2-7; 7 bases are a match to TRBD1. The J segment lost 6 bases and the V segment lost 2 bases, leaving 4 bases of the junction unmatched. Germline CDR1 SEHNR, CDR2 FQNEAQ (reference sequence). This CDR3 region has 13 residues. CDR3 nucleotide sequence: TGTGCCAGCAGCTTATCGACAGGGCGCGAGCAGTACGTC. Residues: CASSLSTGREQYV.

This clonotype has at least ten counts. V is TRBV3-1 and J is TRBJ2-3; D gene unclear. Per germline, CDR1 LGHDT and CDR2 YNNKEL (reference sequence). The CDR3 is 16 amino acids. V lost 1 base, J lost 2 bases, and 13 bases lay in between. CDR3 nucleotides: TGTGCCAGCAGCCAAGTAGGGTTGCCCGCCACAGATACGCAGTATTTT. Amino acid sequence: CASSQVGLPATDTQYF.

This clonotype was recorded a few times. The chain couples TRBV3-1 to TRBJ1-3; maybe TRBD1 (6 bases). The V gene lost 2 bases and the J gene lost 7 bases, with 18 bases spanning the gap. Germline V CDR1 and CDR2: LGHDT, YNNKEL (reference sequence). The CDR3 is made up of 16 amino acids. Here the CDR3 DNA reads TGTGCCAGCAGCCAACAGATGACGCCAGGGGCGAACACCATATATTTT. Translated: CASSQQMTPGANTIYF.

This clonotype was seen a handful of times. The V and J genes are TRBV4-2 and TRBJ1-5; 7 bases fit TRBD1. The CDR3 has 15 residues. With V trimmed by 2 bases and J by 4 bases, 5 bases remained unmatched. Germline CDR1 reads LGHNA; CDR2 reads YNFKEQ. The CDR3 is CASSQLTGKNQPQHF. CDR3 in DNA: TGTGCCAGCAGCCAATTGACAGGGAAAAATCAGCCCCAGCATTTT.

This clonotype was recorded a few times. The chain combines TRBV7-9 with TRBJ1-2; 7 bases line up with TRBD1. The CDR3 spans 13 residues. V was pared by 10 bases and J by 6 bases, with 11 bases of the junction left unmatched. Germline CDR1 SEHNR, CDR2 FQNEAQ (reference sequence). The CDR3 is CAIELGRGDGYTF. In DNA form, the CDR3 reads TGTGCCATCGAGCTTGGCAGGGGGGATGGCTACACCTTC.

This clonotype was recorded many times. The rearrangement links TRBV10-3 to TRBJ2-1; D is unresolved. Trimming took 2 bases from V and 4 from J, leaving 9 bases between them. Per germline, CDR1 ENHRY and CDR2 SYGVKD. The CDR3 spans 14 residues. The CDR3 DNA reads TGTGCCATCAGTGAGAGGTACGATTACAATGAGCAGTTCTTC. Amino acid sequence: CAISERYDYNEQFF.

In its sample, this clonotype was seen many times. V gene TRBV19 combines with J gene TRBJ1-2, with a possible D match to TRBD1 (6 bases). CDR3 length: 15 amino acids. Germline V gives CDR1 LNHDA, CDR2 SQIVND (reference sequence). V shed 5 bases and J shed 6 bases, with 19 bases lying between them. CDR3 coding DNA: TGTGCCAGTAGTCCCAGAACCGGGACAAGGGATGGCTACACCTTC. This sequence encodes CASSPRTGTRDGYTF. The variable domain in full, completed from reference TRBV19 and TRBJ1-2, reads DGGITQSPKYLFRKEGQNVTLSCEQNLNHDAMYWYRQDPGQGLRLIYYSQIVNDFQKGDIAEGYSVSREKKESFPLTVTSAQKNPTAFYLCASSPRTGTRDGYTFGSGTRLTVV.

The V and J genes are TRBV20-1 and TRBJ2-1; 8 bases align to TRBD2. The germline V gene has CDR1 DFQATT and CDR2 SNEGSKA (reference sequence). V was pared by 0 bases and J by 8 bases, with 9 bases of the junction left unmatched. The length of the CDR3 is 15 residues. The CDR3 region has the DNA TGCAGTGCTAGAGATCAAGTGGGACTAGTGGATGAGCAGTTCTTC. This gives the protein CSARDQVGLVDEQFF.